This T cell receptor (beta chain) stems from a study of blood T cells in healthy people across ages. Whole-study results and caveats: It was held that the diversity estimates obtained from one million T cells were underestimates. Long-lived donors had more naive CD4+ cells and higher diversity than aged donors.

CDR1 is SGHVS, CDR2 FQNEAQ, per germline. V was cut by 2 bases and J by 3 bases, with 17 bases left in between. This CDR3 comprises 16 residues. Only a few counts were recorded for this clonotype. The antigen is not known. All donors came from Russia, were Caucasian and healthy, and spanned ages roughly 6 to 100. Each sample yielded at least 6 micrograms of PBMC total RNA. The use of a sample-barcoded 5' primer and a J-beta primer mix characterized a second PCR of about 7 to 12 cycles. TCRdb processed the 5' RACE reads anew with MiXCR; each CDR3 protein has one entry. The sample has 600,000 or so distinct CDR3 sequences; 21% are singletons.

The sample comprised blood. The origin of this receptor is an older man in good health. The chain is built from TRBV7-8 and TRBJ2-7; D gene unclear. The CDR3 coding sequence is TGTGCCAGCAGCTTAAGGAGCTTAGGGCCAGACTACGAGCAGTACTTC. Its translation: CASSLRSLGPDYEQYF.